The T cell receptor (beta chain) under discussion was sequenced for a study of molecular identifiers for immune sequencing clone quantification. This clonotype was seen repeatedly, ten times or more. TCRdb recomputed calls from the PCR reads with MiXCR, one row per CDR3 protein. This table has 300,000 to 350,000 distinct CDR3 sequences, over 20% appearing once. Germline V gene lookup returns CDR1 MNHEY and CDR2 SMNVEV (reference sequence). V dropped 8 bases and J dropped 4; count of bases not matched to a gene: 3. The CDR3 spans 13 residues. The receptor's source is a human donor in good health. Some libraries in this study had Jurkat cell RNA spiked in. The rearrangement joins TRBV27 to TRBJ1-1; 11 nucleotides align to TRBD1. The sample was naive CD8+ T cells from blood, with Jurkat cell RNA spiked in. The subset: FACS-sorted CD8+CD4-CCR7+CD45RA+ naive T cells. CDR3 protein: CASRDRGATEAFF. DNA for the CDR3: TGTGCCAGCCGGGACAGGGGGGCCACTGAAGCTTTCTTT.